One and the same sample provided the 9 T cell receptor beta chains below, sequenced in a study of blood T cell repertoires in COVID-19 (dated by TCRdb to 2018 to 2021). The library was built by means of the immunoSEQ multiplex PCR assay. The table was pulled from immuneACCESS by TCRdb, which kept in-frame rearrangements only. Such tables lose some clones; where checked, under half of the loss comes from unresolved V genes, and the rest has no known cause. For this sample the table gives roughly 56,000 clones, of which nearly 90% were detected only once. The leading ten clones occupy roughly 43% of the sample. The sequenced material came from peripheral blood. The receptors come from a woman aged 55 to 70 with COVID-19, enrolled during active disease.

This chain links TRBV5-4 with TRBJ2-5; TRBD2 matches at 7 bases. In germline, CDR1 is SGHNT, CDR2 YYREEE (reference sequence). The CDR3 length is 13 residues. The V segment lost 4 bases and the J segment 7 bases; nucleotides outside the gene matches: 7. CDR3: CASSTGGPRTQYF. Here the CDR3 DNA reads TGTGCCAGCAGCACGGGGGGACCAAGGACCCAGTACTTC. The variable domain in full, completed from reference TRBV5-4 and TRBJ2-5, reads ETGVTQSPTHLIKTRGQQVTLRCSSQSGHNTVSWYQQALGQGPQFIFQYYREEENGRGNFPPRFSGLQFPNYSSELNVNALELDDSALYLCASSTGGPRTQYFGPGTRLLVL.

As DNA, the CDR3 is TGCAGCGTTGAATTACGGGGGGCGAACTTCGCCGGGGAGCTGTTTTTT. This gives the protein CSVELRGANFAGELFF. This chain connects TRBV29-1 to TRBJ2-2, with TRBD2 as a possible D gene (7 bases). This CDR3 spans 16 amino acids. V shed 2 bases and J shed 6 bases, with 19 bases lying between them. Germline V CDR1 and CDR2: SQVTM, ANQGSEA.

V gene TRBV4-3 combines with J gene TRBJ1-2; maybe TRBD1 (6 bases). CDR1 LGHNA and CDR2 YSLEER come from the germline V gene. The CDR3 totals 18 residues. Trimming removed 4 bases from V and 1 base from J, with 22 bases in between. CDR3 region: CASSPNFFGEGDNYGYTF. Here the CDR3 DNA reads TGCGCCAGCAGCCCTAACTTTTTTGGGGAGGGGGATAACTATGGCTACACCTTC.

The V and J genes are TRBV29-1 and TRBJ2-7; 10 bases agree with TRBD1. Germline V lookup: CDR1 SQVTM, CDR2 ANQGSEA. The length of the CDR3 is 14 residues. V dropped 7 bases and J dropped 4; count of bases not matched to a gene: 10. The CDR3 nucleotides are TGCAGCGCCACCCATAGGACAGGGGGATACGAGCAGTACTTC. It specifies CSATHRTGGYEQYF.

V and J are TRBV6-5 and TRBJ1-2; TRBD1 agrees at 8 bases. Germline-derived CDR1 and CDR2 are MNHEY and SVGAGI. This CDR3 comprises 15 residues. V gave up 2 bases and J gave up 3 bases; unmatched junction bases: 5. Written as DNA, the CDR3 is TGTGCCAGCAGTTACGGGCAGGGGGCGTACTATGGCTACACCTTC. Its protein is CASSYGQGAYYGYTF.

This chain links TRBV10-2 with TRBJ2-7; 9 bases agree with TRBD1. Germline V lookup: CDR1 WSHSY, CDR2 SAAADI. Germline trimming cut 6 bases from V and 9 bases from J; bases unmatched to any gene: 12. The CDR3 spans 14 residues. CDR3 in DNA: TGCGCCAGCAGGCCGGGACAGGGAGAGAAGGGGCAGTACTTC. Protein sequence: CASRPGQGEKGQYF.

This chain links TRBV19 with TRBJ1-1; D remains ambiguous. The CDR3 covers 14 residues. Trimming shortened V by 3 bases and J by 1 base, and 9 bases separated the two germline ends. The germline V gene has CDR1 LNHDA and CDR2 SQIVND (reference sequence). CDR3 protein: CASSMTGWNTEAFF. CDR3 DNA sequence: TGTGCCAGTAGTATGACGGGGTGGAACACTGAAGCTTTCTTT.

This clone was detected only once. V is TRBV30 and J is TRBJ1-1; no definite D call. V lost 0 bases to trimming and J lost 1 base, with 6 bases between them. Germline V gene lookup returns CDR1 GTSNPN and CDR2 SVGIG (reference sequence). The CDR3 extends over 13 amino acids. The DNA for the CDR3 is TGTGCCTGGAGTGTACTGAGGAACACTGAAGCTTTCTTT. This codes for CAWSVLRNTEAFF.

The genes are TRBV24-1 and TRBJ1-2, with TRBD1 identical over 12 bases. The CDR3 has 19 residues. V dropped 5 bases and J dropped 4; count of bases not matched to a gene: 16. Germline V CDR1 and CDR2: KGHDR, SFDVKD. Here the CDR3 DNA reads TGTGCCACCAGTGCCCTTTTGGGACAGGGGGCACTATCCCCCTATGGCTACACCTTC. Translating gives CATSALLGQGALSPYGYTF.